Each of the 7 T cell receptor beta chains below was sequenced from the same sample in a study of tumor-infiltrating lymphocytes in localized non-small cell lung cancer. Here immunoSEQ multiplex PCR was the method, and the copy in TCRdb shows in-frame clones only, minus some. The sample carries under 4,000 clones, more than 60% recorded once. Material: uninvolved lung tissue not adjacent to the tumor. The receptors were gathered from a human donor with non-small cell lung cancer.

The CDR3 region has the DNA TGTGCCAGCTCACCGGGGCAGCAGATCTCACCCCTCCACTTT. Residues: CASSPGQQISPLHF. The chain joins TRBV18 to TRBJ1-6; D may be TRBD1 (5 bases). Trimming left V 3 bases short and J 10 bases short, with 13 bases between. From germline, CDR1 is KGHSH and CDR2 LQKENI. The CDR3 is made up of 14 amino acids.

The chain carries TRBV5-5 and TRBJ1-1; D is uncertain. This CDR3 has 14 residues. CDR1 is SGHKS and CDR2 is YYEKEE in the germline V gene (reference sequence). Trimming shortened V by 2 bases and J by 0 bases, and 8 bases separated the two germline ends. CDR3 sequence reads: CASSLWGVNTEAFF. In nucleotides, the CDR3 is TGTGCCAGCAGCTTATGGGGTGTGAACACTGAAGCTTTCTTT.

The chain combines TRBV9 with TRBJ2-1, with 11 bases lining up with TRBD2. CDR3 length: 14 amino acids. With V trimmed by 3 bases and J by 7 bases, 3 bases remained unmatched. CDR1 and CDR2 (germline): SGDLS, YYNGEE. CDR3 residues: CASSASGGLNEQFF. CDR3 sequence (DNA): TGTGCCAGCAGCGCTAGCGGGGGGTTAAATGAGCAGTTCTTC.

This chain connects TRBV6-5 to TRBJ1-5, with D unresolved. V was cut by 6 bases and J by 3 bases, with 12 bases left in between. Germline lookup yields CDR1 MNHEY and CDR2 SVGAGI. The CDR3 has 14 residues. The CDR3 nucleotides read TGTGCCAGCAGCTCCCCGGGCCTCAATCAGCCCCAGCATTTT. Translating gives CASSSPGLNQPQHF.

The CDR3 protein is CASSLRDSGTGHQPQHF. CDR3 DNA: TGTGCCAGCAGCCTGAGGGATTCTGGGACAGGGCATCAGCCCCAGCATTTT. V is TRBV7-2 and J is TRBJ1-5; TRBD1 agrees at 9 bases. Germline CDR1 and CDR2: SGHTA and FQGNSA. With V trimmed by 5 bases and J by 5 bases, 13 bases remained unmatched. The CDR3 is 17 residues long.

This chain uses TRBV5-8 with TRBJ1-4; D not certain. Germline V gene data show CDR1 as SGHTS and CDR2 as YDEGEE. CDR3 size: 15 residues. Trimming stripped 0 bases from V and 2 bases from J, with 8 bases between. The CDR3 spells CASSLGVITNEKLFF. The CDR3 coding sequence is TGTGCCAGCAGCTTGGGGGTCATCACTAATGAAAAACTGTTTTTT.

V is TRBV9 and J is TRBJ2-5, with D perhaps being TRBD1 or TRBD2 (5 bases each). Germline V gene lookup returns CDR1 SGDLS and CDR2 YYNGEE. V lost 0 bases and J lost 5, with 14 bases in between. This CDR3 has 15 residues. The chain's CDR3 is CASSVGFGARETQYF. For the CDR3, the DNA is TGTGCCAGCAGCGTAGGGTTCGGGGCGCGCGAGACCCAGTACTTC.